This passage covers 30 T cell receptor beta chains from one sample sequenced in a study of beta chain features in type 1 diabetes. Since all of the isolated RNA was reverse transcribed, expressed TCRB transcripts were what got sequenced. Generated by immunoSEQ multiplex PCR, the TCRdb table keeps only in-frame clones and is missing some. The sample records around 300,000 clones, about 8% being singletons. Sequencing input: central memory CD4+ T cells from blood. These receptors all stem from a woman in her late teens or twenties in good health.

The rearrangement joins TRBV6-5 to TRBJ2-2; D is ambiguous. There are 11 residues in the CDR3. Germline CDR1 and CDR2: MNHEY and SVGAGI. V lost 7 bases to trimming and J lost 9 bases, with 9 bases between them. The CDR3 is CASTGRRELFF. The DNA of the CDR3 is TGTGCCAGCACCGGGCGGAGGGAGCTGTTTTTT.

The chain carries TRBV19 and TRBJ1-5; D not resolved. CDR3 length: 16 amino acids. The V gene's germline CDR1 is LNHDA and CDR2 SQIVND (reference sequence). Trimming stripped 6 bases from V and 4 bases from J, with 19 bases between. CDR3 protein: CASRRVQAGLNQPQHF. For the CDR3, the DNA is TGTGCCAGTAGGCGGGTCCAAGCCGGCCTGAATCAGCCCCAGCATTTT.

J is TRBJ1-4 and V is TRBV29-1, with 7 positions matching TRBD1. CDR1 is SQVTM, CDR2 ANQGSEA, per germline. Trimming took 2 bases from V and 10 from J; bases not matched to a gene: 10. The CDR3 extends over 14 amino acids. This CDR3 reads CSVERGQEGGKLFF. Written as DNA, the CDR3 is TGCAGCGTTGAAAGGGGGCAGGAGGGAGGAAAACTGTTTTTT.

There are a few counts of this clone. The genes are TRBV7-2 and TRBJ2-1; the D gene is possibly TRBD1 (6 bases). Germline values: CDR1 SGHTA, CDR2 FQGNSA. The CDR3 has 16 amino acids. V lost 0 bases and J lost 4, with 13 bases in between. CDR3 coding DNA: TGTGCCAGCAGCTTAGCGGGCAGGGGCAATTACAATGAGCAGTTCTTC. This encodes CASSLAGRGNYNEQFF.

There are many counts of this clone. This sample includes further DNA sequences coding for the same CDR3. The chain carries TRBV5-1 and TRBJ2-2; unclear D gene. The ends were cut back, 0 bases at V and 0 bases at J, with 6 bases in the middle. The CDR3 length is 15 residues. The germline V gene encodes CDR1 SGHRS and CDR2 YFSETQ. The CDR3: CASSLVGSNTGELFF. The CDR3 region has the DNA TGCGCCAGCAGCTTGGTAGGGTCGAACACCGGGGAGCTGTTTTTT.

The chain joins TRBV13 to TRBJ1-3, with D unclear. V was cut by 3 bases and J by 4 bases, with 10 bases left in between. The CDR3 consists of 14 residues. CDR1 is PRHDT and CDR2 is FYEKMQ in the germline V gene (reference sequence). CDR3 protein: CASSFRSYGNTIYF. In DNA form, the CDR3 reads TGTGCCAGCAGCTTTCGGTCGTACGGAAACACCATATATTTT.

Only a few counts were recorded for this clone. The CDR3: CASSSQSGRAGGEQYF. For the CDR3, the DNA is TGTGCCAGCAGCTCGCAAAGCGGGAGGGCCGGGGGCGAGCAGTACTTC. The genes are TRBV7-2 and TRBJ2-7, with TRBD2 matching 10 bases. Germline CDR1 reads SGHTA; CDR2 reads FQGNSA. The ends lost 4 bases at V and 6 bases at J; junction bases unmatched: 12. The CDR3 loop spans 16 amino acids.

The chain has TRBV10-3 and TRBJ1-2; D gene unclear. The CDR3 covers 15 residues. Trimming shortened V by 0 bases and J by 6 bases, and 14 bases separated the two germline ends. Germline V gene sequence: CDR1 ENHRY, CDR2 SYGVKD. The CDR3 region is CAISESLHGEDGYTF. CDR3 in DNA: TGTGCCATCAGTGAGTCGCTTCATGGGGAGGATGGCTACACCTTC.

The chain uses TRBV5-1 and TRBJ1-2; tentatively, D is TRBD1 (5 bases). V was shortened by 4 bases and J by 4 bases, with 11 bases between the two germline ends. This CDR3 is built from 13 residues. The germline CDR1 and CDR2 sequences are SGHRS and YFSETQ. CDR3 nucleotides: TGCGCCAGCAGCGTCCCAGGGCCCTATGGCTACACCTTC. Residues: CASSVPGPYGYTF.

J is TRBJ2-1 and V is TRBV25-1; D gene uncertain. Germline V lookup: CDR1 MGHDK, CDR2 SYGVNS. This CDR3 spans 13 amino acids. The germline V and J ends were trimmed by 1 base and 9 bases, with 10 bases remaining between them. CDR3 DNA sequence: TGTGCCAGCAGTGAATCGCTCGTGGGTGAGCAGTTCTTC. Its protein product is CASSESLVGEQFF.

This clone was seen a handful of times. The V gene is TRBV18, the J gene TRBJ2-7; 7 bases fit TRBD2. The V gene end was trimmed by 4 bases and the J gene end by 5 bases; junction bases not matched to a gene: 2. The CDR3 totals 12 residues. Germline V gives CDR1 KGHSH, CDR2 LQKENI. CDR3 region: CASSLRGDEQYF. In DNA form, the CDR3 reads TGTGCCAGCTCACTTCGGGGGGACGAGCAGTACTTC.

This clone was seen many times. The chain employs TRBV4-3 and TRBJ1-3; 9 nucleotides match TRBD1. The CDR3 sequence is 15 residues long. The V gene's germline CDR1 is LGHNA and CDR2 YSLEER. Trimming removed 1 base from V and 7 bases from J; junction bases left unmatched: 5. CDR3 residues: CASSQAATGGNTIYF. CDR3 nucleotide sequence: TGCGCCAGCAGCCAAGCGGCTACAGGGGGCAACACCATATATTTT.

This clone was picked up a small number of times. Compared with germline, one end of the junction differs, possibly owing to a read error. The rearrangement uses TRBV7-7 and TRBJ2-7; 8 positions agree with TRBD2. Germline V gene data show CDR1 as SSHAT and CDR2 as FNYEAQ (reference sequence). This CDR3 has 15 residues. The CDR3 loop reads CASSPTGLAGDEQYF. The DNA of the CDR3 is TGTGCTAGCAGCCCCACCGGACTAGCTGGCGACGAGCAGTACTTC.

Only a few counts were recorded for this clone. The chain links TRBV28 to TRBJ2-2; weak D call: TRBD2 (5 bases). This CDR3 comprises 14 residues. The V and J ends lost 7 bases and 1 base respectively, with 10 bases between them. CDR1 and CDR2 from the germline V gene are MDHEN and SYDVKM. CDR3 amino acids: CASTPGMNTGELFF. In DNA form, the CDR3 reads TGTGCCAGCACCCCGGGAATGAACACCGGGGAGCTGTTTTTT.

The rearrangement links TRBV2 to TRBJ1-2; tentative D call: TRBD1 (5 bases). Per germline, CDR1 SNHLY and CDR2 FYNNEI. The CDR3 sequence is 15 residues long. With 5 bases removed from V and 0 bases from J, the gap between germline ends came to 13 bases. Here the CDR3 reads CASSLEGRTNYGYTF. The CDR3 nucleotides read TGTGCCAGCAGTTTAGAGGGGAGGACTAACTATGGCTACACCTTC.

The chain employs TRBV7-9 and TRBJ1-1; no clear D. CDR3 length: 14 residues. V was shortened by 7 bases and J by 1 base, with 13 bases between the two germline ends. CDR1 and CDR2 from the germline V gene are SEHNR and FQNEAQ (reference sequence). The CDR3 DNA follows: TGTGCCAGCATCGCTGGGTCCCGGAACACTGAAGCTTTCTTT. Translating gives CASIAGSRNTEAFF.

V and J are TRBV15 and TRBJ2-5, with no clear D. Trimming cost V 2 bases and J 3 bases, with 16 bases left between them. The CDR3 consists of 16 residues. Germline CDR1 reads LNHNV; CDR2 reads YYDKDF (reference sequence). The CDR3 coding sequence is TGTGCCACCAGCAGAAAAAGGTTCGGAACCAAAGAGACCCAGTACTTC. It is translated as CATSRKRFGTKETQYF.

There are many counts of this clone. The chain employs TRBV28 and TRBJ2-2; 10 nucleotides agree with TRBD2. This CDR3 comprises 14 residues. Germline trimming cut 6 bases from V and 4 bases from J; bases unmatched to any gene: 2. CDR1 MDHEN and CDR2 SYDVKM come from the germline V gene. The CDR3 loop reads CASRLAGTTGELFF. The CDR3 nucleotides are TGTGCCAGCAGACTAGCGGGAACCACCGGGGAGCTGTTTTTT.

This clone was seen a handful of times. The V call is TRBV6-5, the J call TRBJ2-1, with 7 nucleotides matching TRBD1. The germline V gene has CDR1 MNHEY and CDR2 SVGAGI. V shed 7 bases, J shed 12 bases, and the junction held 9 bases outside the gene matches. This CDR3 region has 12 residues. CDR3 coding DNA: TGTGCCAGCACTCAGAACAGGGGTAGGCAGTTCTTC. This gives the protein CASTQNRGRQFF.

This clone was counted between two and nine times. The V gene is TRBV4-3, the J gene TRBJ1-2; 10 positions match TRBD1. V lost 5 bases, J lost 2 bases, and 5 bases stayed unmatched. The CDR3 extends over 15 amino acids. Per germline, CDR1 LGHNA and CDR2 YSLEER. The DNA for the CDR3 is TGCGCCAGCAGCACAAGACAGGGGGCGAACTATGGCTACACCTTC. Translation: CASSTRQGANYGYTF.

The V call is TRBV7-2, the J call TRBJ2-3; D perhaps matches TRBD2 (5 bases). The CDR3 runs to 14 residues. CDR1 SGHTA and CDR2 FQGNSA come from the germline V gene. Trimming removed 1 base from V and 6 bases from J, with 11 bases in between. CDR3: CASSLVLRGDTQYF. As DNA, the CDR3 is TGTGCCAGCAGCTTAGTGCTTCGCGGGGATACGCAGTATTTT. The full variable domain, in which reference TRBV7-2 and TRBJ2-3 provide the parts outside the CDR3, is GAGVSQSPSNKVTEKGKDVELRCDPISGHTALYWYRQSLGQGLEFLIYFQGNSAPDKSGLPSDRFSAERTGGSVSTLTIQRTQQEDSAVYLCASSLVLRGDTQYFGPGTRLTVL.

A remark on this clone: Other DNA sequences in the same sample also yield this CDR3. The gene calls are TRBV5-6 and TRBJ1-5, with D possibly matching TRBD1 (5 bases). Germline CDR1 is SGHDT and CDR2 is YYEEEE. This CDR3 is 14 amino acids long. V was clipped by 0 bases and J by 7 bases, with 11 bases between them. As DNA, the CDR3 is TGTGCCAGCAGCTTGGGTACGGGGGGGCAGCCCCAGCATTTT. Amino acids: CASSLGTGGQPQHF.

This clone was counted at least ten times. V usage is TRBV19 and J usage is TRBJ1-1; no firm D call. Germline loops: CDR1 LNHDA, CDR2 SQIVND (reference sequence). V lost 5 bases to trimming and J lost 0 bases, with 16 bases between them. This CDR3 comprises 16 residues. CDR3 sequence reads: CASSPRPGYMNTEAFF. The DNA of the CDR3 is TGTGCCAGTAGTCCACGCCCAGGTTACATGAACACTGAAGCTTTCTTT.

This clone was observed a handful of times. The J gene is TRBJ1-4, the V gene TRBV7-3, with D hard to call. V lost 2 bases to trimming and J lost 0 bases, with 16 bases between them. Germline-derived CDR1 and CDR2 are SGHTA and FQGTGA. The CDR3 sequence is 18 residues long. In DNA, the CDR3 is TGTGCCAGCAGCTTAGGAAGGGCAGGCCTTCCAACTAATGAAAAACTGTTTTTT. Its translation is CASSLGRAGLPTNEKLFF.

In DNA, the CDR3 is TGTGCCAGCAGCCGGGGGACGGACGAATACACTGAAGCTTTCTTT. Residues: CASSRGTDEYTEAFF. The chain couples TRBV2 to TRBJ1-1; TRBD1 is a possible D gene (5 bases). Trimming stripped 6 bases from V and 3 bases from J, with 17 bases between. This CDR3 is 15 amino acids long. Germline V gives CDR1 SNHLY, CDR2 FYNNEI.

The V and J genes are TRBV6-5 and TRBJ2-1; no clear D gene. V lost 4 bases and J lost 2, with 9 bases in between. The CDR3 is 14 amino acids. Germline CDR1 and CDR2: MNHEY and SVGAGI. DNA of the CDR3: TGTGCCAGCAGTTCCCGGGCGGCCTACAATGAGCAGTTCTTC. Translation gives CASSSRAAYNEQFF.

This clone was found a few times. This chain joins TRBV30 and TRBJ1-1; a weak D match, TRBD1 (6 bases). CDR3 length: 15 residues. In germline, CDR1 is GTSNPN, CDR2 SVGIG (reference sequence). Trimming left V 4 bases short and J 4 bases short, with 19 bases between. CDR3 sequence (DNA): TGTGCCTGGATTCCCGTCGGGGGGCGAGGCACTGAAGCTTTCTTT. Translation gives CAWIPVGGRGTEAFF.

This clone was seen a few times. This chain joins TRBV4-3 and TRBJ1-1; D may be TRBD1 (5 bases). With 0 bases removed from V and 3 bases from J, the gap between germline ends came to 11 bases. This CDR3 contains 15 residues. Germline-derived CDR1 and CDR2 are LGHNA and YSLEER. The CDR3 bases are TGCGCCAGCAGCCAAGAAGATAGGGGAGACACTGAAGCTTTCTTT. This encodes CASSQEDRGDTEAFF.

The chain's CDR3 is CASSPTSDTQYF. The CDR3 DNA is TGTGCCAGCAGCCCCACGTCAGATACGCAGTATTTT. The J gene is TRBJ2-3, the V gene TRBV5-4; D is unresolved. CDR3 length equals 12 residues. The germline V gene encodes CDR1 SGHNT and CDR2 YYREEE (reference sequence). V was shortened by 4 bases and J by 4 bases, with 7 bases between the two germline ends.

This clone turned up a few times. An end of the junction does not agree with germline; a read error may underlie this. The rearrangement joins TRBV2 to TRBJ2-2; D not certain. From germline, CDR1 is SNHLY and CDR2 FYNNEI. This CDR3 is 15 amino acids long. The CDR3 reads CASREEAANTGELFF. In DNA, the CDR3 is TGTGCCAGCAGGGAAGAGGCCGCGAACACCGGGGAGCTGTTTTTT. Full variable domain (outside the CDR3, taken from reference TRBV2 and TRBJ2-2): EPEVTQTPSHQVTQMGQEVILRCVPISNHLYFYWYRQILGQKVEFLVSFYNNEISEKSEIFDDQFSVERPDGSNFTLKIRSTKLEDSAMYFCASREEAANTGELFFGEGSRLTVL.